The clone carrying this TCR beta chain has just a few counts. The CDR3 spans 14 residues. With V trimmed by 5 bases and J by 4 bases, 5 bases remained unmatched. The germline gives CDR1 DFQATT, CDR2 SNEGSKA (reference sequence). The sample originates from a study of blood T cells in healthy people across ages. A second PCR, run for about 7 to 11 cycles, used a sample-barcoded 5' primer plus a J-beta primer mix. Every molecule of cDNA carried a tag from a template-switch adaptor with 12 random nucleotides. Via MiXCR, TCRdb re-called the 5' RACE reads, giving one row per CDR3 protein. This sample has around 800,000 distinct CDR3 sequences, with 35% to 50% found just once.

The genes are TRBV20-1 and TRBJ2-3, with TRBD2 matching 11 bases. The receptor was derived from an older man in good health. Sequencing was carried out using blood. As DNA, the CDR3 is TGCAGTGCTTATAGCGGGAGGGCCTCAGATACGCAGTATTTT. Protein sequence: CSAYSGRASDTQYF.